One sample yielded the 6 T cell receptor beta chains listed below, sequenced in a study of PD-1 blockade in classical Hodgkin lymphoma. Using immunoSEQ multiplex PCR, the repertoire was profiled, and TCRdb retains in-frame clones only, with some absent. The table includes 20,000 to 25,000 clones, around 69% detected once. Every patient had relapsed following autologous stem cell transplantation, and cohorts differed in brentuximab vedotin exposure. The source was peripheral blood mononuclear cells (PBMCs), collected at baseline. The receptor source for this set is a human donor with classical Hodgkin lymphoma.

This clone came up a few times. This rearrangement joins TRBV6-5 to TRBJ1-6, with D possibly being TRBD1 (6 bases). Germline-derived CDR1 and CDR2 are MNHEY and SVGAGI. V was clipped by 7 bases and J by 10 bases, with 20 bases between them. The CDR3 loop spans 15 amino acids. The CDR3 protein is CASTTSWTVGSPLHF. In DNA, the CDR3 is TGTGCCAGCACTACCTCGTGGACAGTGGGCTCACCCCTCCACTTT.

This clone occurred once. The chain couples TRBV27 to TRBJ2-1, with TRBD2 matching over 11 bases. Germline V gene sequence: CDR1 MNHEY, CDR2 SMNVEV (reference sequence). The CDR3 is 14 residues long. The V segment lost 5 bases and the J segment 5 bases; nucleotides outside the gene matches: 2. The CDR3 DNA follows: TGTGCCAGCAGTGGACTAGCGGGCCACAATGAGCAGTTCTTC. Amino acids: CASSGLAGHNEQFF.

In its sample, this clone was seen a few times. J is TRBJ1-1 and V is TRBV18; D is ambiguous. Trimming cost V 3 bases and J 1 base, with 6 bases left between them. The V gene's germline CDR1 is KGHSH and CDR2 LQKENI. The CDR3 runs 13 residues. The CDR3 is CASSPEWNTEAFF. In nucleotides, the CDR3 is TGTGCCAGCTCACCGGAGTGGAACACTGAAGCTTTCTTT.

CDR3 nucleotides: TGTGCCAGTAGTGCCTACAGGGGACAGAATGAAAAACTGTTTTTT. It codes for CASSAYRGQNEKLFF. The V call is TRBV19, the J call TRBJ1-4, with TRBD1 identical over 7 bases. CDR3 length: 15 amino acids. J was trimmed by 5 bases and V by 5 bases; bases with no gene match: 8. The germline CDR1 and CDR2 sequences are LNHDA and SQIVND (reference sequence).

The CDR3 protein is CASSPNTDTQYF. DNA for the CDR3: TGTGCCAGCAGCCCCAACACAGATACGCAGTATTTT. The chain is built from TRBV9 and TRBJ2-3; D is undetermined. The ends were cut back, 4 bases at V and 2 bases at J, with 5 bases in the middle. CDR1 SGDLS and CDR2 YYNGEE come from the germline V gene. This CDR3 region has 12 residues.

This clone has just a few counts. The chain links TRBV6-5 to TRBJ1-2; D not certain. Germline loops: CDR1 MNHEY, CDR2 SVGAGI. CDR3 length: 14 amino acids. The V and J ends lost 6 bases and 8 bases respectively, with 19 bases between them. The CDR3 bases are TGTGCCAGCAGATCCCCTACAAGGGCTAGCGGCTACACCTTC. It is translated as CASRSPTRASGYTF.